Presented here are 32 T cell receptor beta chains from one specimen sequenced in a study of blood T cell repertoires in COVID-19. Sequencing was performed with immunoSEQ multiplex PCR; in TCRdb, only in-frame clones are kept and a portion is missing. The sample lists 300,000 to 450,000 clones; 85% to 90% were seen once. Sequenced material: PBMCs or T cells enriched from blood (not recorded which). These receptors were taken from a young man who had recovered from COVID-19.

The chain joins TRBV7-2 to TRBJ2-3; 9 bases line up with TRBD2. The CDR3 runs to 15 residues. Germline CDR1 SGHTA, CDR2 FQGNSA. The junction had 6 bases not matched to a gene; V was cut back by 2 bases and J by 6 bases. The DNA for the CDR3 is TGTGCCAGCAGCTTATTCGCTAGCGGGACGGATACGCAGTATTTT. It yields the protein CASSLFASGTDTQYF.

The J gene is TRBJ2-1, the V gene TRBV6-1; D is ambiguous. The CDR3 is made up of 17 amino acids. CDR1 and CDR2 from the germline V gene are MNHNS and SASEGT. V lost 0 bases and J 0 bases, leaving 12 bases between the germline ends. The CDR3 DNA reads as TGTGCCAGCAGTGAAGCAGCACAGTTGAGCTCCTACAATGAGCAGTTCTTC. Its translation is CASSEAAQLSSYNEQFF.

J is TRBJ2-1 and V is TRBV4-2; TRBD2 is a possible D gene (6 bases). Germline CDR1 and CDR2: LGHNA and YNFKEQ. V lost 0 bases and J lost 10, with 13 bases in between. This CDR3 comprises 14 residues. CDR3: CASSQDLTSPEQFF. CDR3 nucleotide sequence: TGTGCCAGCAGCCAAGATCTTACTAGCCCGGAGCAGTTCTTC.

The chain joins TRBV5-1 to TRBJ2-7, with D perhaps TRBD2 (5 bases). Per the germline V gene, CDR1 is SGHRS and CDR2 is YFSETQ. V dropped 3 bases and J dropped 4 bases, with 14 bases sitting between them. The CDR3 runs 14 residues. The CDR3 loop reads CASSSGEGRYEQYF. The CDR3 coding sequence is TGCGCCAGCAGCTCGGGTGAGGGCCGGTACGAGCAGTACTTC. Together with reference TRBV5-1 and TRBJ2-7, the CDR3 gives the full variable domain: KAGVTQTPRYLIKTRGQQVTLSCSPISGHRSVSWYQQTPGQGLQFLFEYFSETQRNKGNFPGRFSGRQFSNSRSEMNVSTLELGDSALYLCASSSGEGRYEQYFGPGTRLTVT.

The chain combines TRBV3-1 (or the pseudogene TRBV3-2) with TRBJ2-1; D is undetermined. Trimming removed 1 base at V and 0 bases at J, with 10 bases between. This CDR3 is 16 amino acids long. Germline CDR1 LGHDT, CDR2 YNNKEL (reference sequence). The CDR3 DNA reads TGTGCCAGCAGCCAAGCTGGCCCCAGCTCCTACAATGAGCAGTTCTTC. Its translation is CASSQAGPSSYNEQFF.

The chain links TRBV7-8 to TRBJ1-1, with no clear D. The ends were cut back, 0 bases at V and 8 bases at J, with 13 bases in the middle. The CDR3 is made up of 14 amino acids. Germline CDR1 SGHVS, CDR2 FQNEAQ. CDR3 sequence (DNA): TGTGCCAGCAGCTTAGCGCGAACTAGGAAGGAAGCTTTCTTT. Its protein product is CASSLARTRKEAFF.

The rearrangement joins TRBV5-1 to TRBJ2-7, with 15 nucleotides matching TRBD2. Germline lookup yields CDR1 SGHRS and CDR2 YFSETQ. With 5 bases clipped from V and 3 bases from J, the junction kept 6 bases outside the gene matches. The CDR3 loop spans 16 amino acids. This CDR3 reads CASRRTSGGDYYEQYF. The CDR3 DNA is TGCGCCAGCAGGAGGACTAGCGGGGGGGATTACTACGAGCAGTACTTC.

This clone showed up just a few times. The chain links TRBV7-9 to TRBJ1-1; D might be TRBD1 (6 bases). The CDR3 is 13 residues long. The germline gives CDR1 SEHNR, CDR2 FQNEAQ (reference sequence). Trimming cost V 4 bases and J 6 bases, with 12 bases left between them. CDR3 region: CASSYRVGAEAFF. DNA for the CDR3: TGTGCCAGCAGCTACAGGGTAGGGGCTGAAGCTTTCTTT. The variable domain in full, with the rest retrieved from reference TRBV7-9 and TRBJ1-1, is DTGVSQNPRHKITKRGQNVTFRCDPISEHNRLYWYRQTLGQGPEFLTYFQNEAQLEKSRLLSDRFSAERPKGSFSTLEIQRTEQGDSAMYLCASSYRVGAEAFFGQGTRLTVV.

This rearrangement joins TRBV28 to TRBJ1-5; D gene unclear. V was trimmed by 3 bases and J by 2 bases, leaving 8 bases between them. The CDR3 has 14 residues. Germline CDR1 and CDR2: MDHEN and SYDVKM. This CDR3 reads CASSFERGNQPQHF. In DNA form, the CDR3 reads TGTGCCAGCAGTTTCGAGCGCGGCAATCAGCCCCAGCATTTT.

V gene TRBV3-1 (or the pseudogene TRBV3-2) combines with J gene TRBJ2-7, with 7 bases aligning to TRBD2. This CDR3 has 11 residues. CDR1 LGHDT and CDR2 YNNKEL come from the germline V gene (reference sequence). Trimming cost V 8 bases and J 11 bases; bases outside gene matches: 9. The CDR3 protein is CASGRGDVEYF. CDR3 bases: TGTGCCAGCGGCCGGGGGGACGTAGAGTACTTC.

The V call is TRBV14, the J call TRBJ2-5; D might be TRBD1 (6 bases). V was cut by 8 bases and J by 1 base, with 8 bases left in between. Germline V CDR1 and CDR2: SGHDN, FVKESK. CDR3 length: 12 amino acids. The CDR3 nucleotides read TGTGCCAGCGGACAGATCCAAGAGACCCAGTACTTC. Protein: CASGQIQETQYF.

CDR3 nucleotides: TGTGCCAGCAGTTACGTGTTGGGCAGGAACACTGAAGCTTTCTTT. Its protein product is CASSYVLGRNTEAFF. J is TRBJ1-1 and V is TRBV6-5; D remains ambiguous. CDR1 and CDR2 from the germline V gene are MNHEY and SVGAGI. V lost 2 bases and J lost 1, with 11 bases in between. The CDR3 consists of 15 residues.

This chain uses TRBV12-2 with TRBJ2-5; the table gives TRBD2 as D, unverified against the DNA. TRBV12-2 is assigned pseudogene status. CDR3 length: 13 amino acids. The CDR3 nucleotides read TGTGCAAGTCGCTTGGGGGGCCAAGAGACCCAGTACTTC. Its protein product is CASRLGGQETQYF.

This rearrangement joins TRBV5-4 to TRBJ2-3; the D is unclear. The CDR3 is 14 amino acids. V was clipped by 5 bases and J by 2 bases, with 12 bases between them. Germline CDR1 SGHNT, CDR2 YYREEE (reference sequence). The DNA for the CDR3 is TGTGCCAGCAGTTCCACAGCAGTCACAGATACGCAGTATTTT. It specifies CASSSTAVTDTQYF.

The CDR3 region has the DNA TGTGCCACCAGCAGAGGAGCAGGGCGCGAAGCTTTCTTT. Residues: CATSRGAGREAFF. V and J are TRBV15 and TRBJ1-1; possible D gene TRBD1, 5 bases. Trimming shortened V by 1 base and J by 8 bases, and 11 bases separated the two germline ends. This CDR3 comprises 13 residues. Germline lookup yields CDR1 LNHNV and CDR2 YYDKDF (reference sequence).

This clone was detected a few times. The rearrangement joins TRBV3-1 (or the pseudogene TRBV3-2) to TRBJ1-5; weak D call: TRBD1 (5 bases). V was trimmed by 1 base and J by 2 bases, leaving 12 bases between them. Germline CDR1 reads LGHDT; CDR2 reads YNNKEL (reference sequence). The CDR3 spans 16 residues. The CDR3 spells CASSQGRDGGNQPQHF. The CDR3 region has the DNA TGTGCCAGCAGCCAAGGGCGGGACGGGGGCAATCAGCCCCAGCATTTT.

The chain combines TRBV5-4 with TRBJ1-2; 11 positions match TRBD1. The V segment lost 0 bases and the J segment 8 bases; nucleotides outside the gene matches: 9. Germline-derived CDR1 and CDR2 are SGHNT and YYREEE (reference sequence). The CDR3 contains 16 residues. CDR3 protein: CASSLVGTGGIGGYTF. CDR3 coding DNA: TGTGCCAGCAGCTTGGTGGGGACAGGGGGAATCGGAGGCTACACCTTC. The full variable domain, with the rest looked up from reference TRBV5-4 and TRBJ1-2, is ETGVTQSPTHLIKTRGQQVTLRCSSQSGHNTVSWYQQALGQGPQFIFQYYREEENGRGNFPPRFSGLQFPNYSSELNVNALELDDSALYLCASSLVGTGGIGGYTFGSGTRLTVV.

This chain joins TRBV19 and TRBJ1-1, with D possibly TRBD1 on 6 matching bases. The CDR3 consists of 13 residues. V was clipped by 5 bases and J by 2 bases, with 9 bases between them. The germline CDR1 and CDR2 sequences are LNHDA and SQIVND (reference sequence). CDR3 nucleotides: TGTGCCAGTAGTGGGACAATCAACACTGAAGCTTTCTTT. It codes for CASSGTINTEAFF.

This clone was detected only once. This chain joins TRBV20-1 and TRBJ1-1; 9 bases line up with TRBD1. V trimming: 3 bases; J trimming: 5 bases; junction bases outside the gene matches: 10. The CDR3 is 15 amino acids. Per germline, CDR1 DFQATT and CDR2 SNEGSKA (reference sequence). DNA for the CDR3: TGCAGTGCTAGTGGACCCGAACAGGGGGCAACTGAAGCTTTCTTT. It specifies CSASGPEQGATEAFF.

This chain joins TRBV28 and TRBJ2-1; D possibly corresponds to TRBD1 (8 bases). With 5 bases removed from V and 6 bases from J, the gap between germline ends came to 20 bases. Per the germline V gene, CDR1 is MDHEN and CDR2 is SYDVKM. This CDR3 comprises 16 residues. CDR3 nucleotides: TGTGCCAGCAGTCCACGACAGGGGAGGGGAGGCAATGAGCAGTTCTTC. As protein: CASSPRQGRGGNEQFF.

The J gene is TRBJ2-7, the V gene TRBV19, with 9 bases lining up with TRBD1. V shed 6 bases, J shed 6 bases, and the junction held 15 bases outside the gene matches. From germline, CDR1 is LNHDA and CDR2 SQIVND (reference sequence). The CDR3 length is 16 residues. The CDR3 region is CASRGTLLDRGSEQYF. The CDR3 DNA sequence: TGTGCCAGTAGGGGAACTCTTCTGGACAGGGGTTCCGAGCAGTACTTC.

The V gene is TRBV10-2, the J gene TRBJ1-6, with D possibly being TRBD1 (6 bases). From germline, CDR1 is WSHSY and CDR2 SAAADI. The CDR3 extends over 18 amino acids. Deletions cut 1 base from V and 3 bases from J, with 16 bases between. CDR3 in DNA: TGCGCCAGCAGTGAGTACGTTAGGCCAGGGGTCTATAATTCACCCCTCCACTTT. Its protein is CASSEYVRPGVYNSPLHF.

The V and J genes are TRBV19 and TRBJ2-7, with TRBD2 as a possible D gene (6 bases). From germline, CDR1 is LNHDA and CDR2 SQIVND (reference sequence). CDR3 length: 14 amino acids. V was cut by 5 bases and J by 2 bases, with 13 bases left in between. Written as DNA, the CDR3 is TGTGCCAGTAGTTTGGGACTCCAAACCTACGAGCAGTACTTC. Its protein is CASSLGLQTYEQYF.

The chain combines TRBV27 with TRBJ2-7, with 8 nucleotides matching TRBD1. CDR1 and CDR2 (germline): MNHEY, SMNVEV (reference sequence). CDR3 length equals 15 residues. V gave up 3 bases and J gave up 0 bases; unmatched junction bases: 4. The CDR3 loop reads CASSFRDRSSYEQYF. The CDR3 coding sequence is TGTGCCAGCAGTTTCCGGGACAGGAGCTCCTACGAGCAGTACTTC.

The chain employs TRBV29-1 and TRBJ2-7; TRBD1 agrees at 11 bases. This CDR3 spans 13 amino acids. The V gene end was trimmed by 7 bases and the J gene end by 6 bases; junction bases not matched to a gene: 8. From germline, CDR1 is SQVTM and CDR2 ANQGSEA. The CDR3 coding sequence is TGCAGCGCTGGGACAGGGGGTCTGAGCGAGCAGTACTTC. The encoded protein is CSAGTGGLSEQYF.

This rearrangement joins TRBV6-2 or TRBV6-3 to TRBJ1-5; TRBD1 might be the D (6 bases). Trimming removed 4 bases from V and 2 bases from J, with 12 bases in between. Per the germline V gene, CDR1 is MNHEY and CDR2 is SVGEGT. CDR3 length: 15 residues. CDR3 amino acids: CASSFGGAGNQPQHF. The CDR3, as DNA: TGTGCCAGCAGTTTTGGGGGGGCTGGCAATCAGCCCCAGCATTTT.

This rearrangement joins TRBV25-1 to TRBJ2-7; 7 nucleotides line up with TRBD1. Germline trimming cut 0 bases from V and 4 bases from J; bases unmatched to any gene: 6. Germline assignment: CDR1 MGHDK and CDR2 SYGVNS. CDR3 length: 15 amino acids. CDR3 in amino acids: CASSEYMRGPYEQYF. Here the CDR3 DNA reads TGTGCCAGCAGTGAATATATGAGGGGGCCTTACGAGCAGTACTTC.

The table lists this clone with a count of one. The rearrangement links TRBV7-8 to TRBJ2-7; 10 bases match TRBD2. V dropped 5 bases and J dropped 0; count of bases not matched to a gene: 7. Looked up from germline, CDR1 is SGHVS and CDR2 is FQNEAQ. The CDR3 covers 16 residues. The CDR3 DNA is TGTGCCAGCAGCACGAAAGCGGGAGGGAGCTCCTACGAGCAGTACTTC. This codes for CASSTKAGGSSYEQYF.

V gene TRBV4-3 combines with J gene TRBJ2-1; 11 nucleotides match TRBD2. V shed 2 bases, J shed 9 bases, and the junction held 6 bases outside the gene matches. Germline CDR1 and CDR2: LGHNA and YSLEER. The CDR3 consists of 15 residues. CDR3 nucleotide sequence: TGCGCCAGCAGCCAAACTAGCGGGAGAGGTACTGAGCAGTTCTTC. It yields the protein CASSQTSGRGTEQFF.

The chain is built from TRBV6-5 and TRBJ1-2; 9 bases agree with TRBD1. This CDR3 spans 15 amino acids. Germline V CDR1 and CDR2: MNHEY, SVGAGI. V was pared by 6 bases and J by 0 bases, with 5 bases of the junction left unmatched. The chain's CDR3 is CASSLQGATNYGYTF. The CDR3 DNA reads TGTGCCAGCAGCCTACAGGGGGCAACTAACTATGGCTACACCTTC.

V gene TRBV14 combines with J gene TRBJ2-7; 9 bases are shared with TRBD1. The CDR3 length is 15 residues. Germline assignment: CDR1 SGHDN and CDR2 FVKESK. J lost 7 bases, V lost 2 bases, and 9 bases had no gene match. The CDR3, as DNA: TGTGCCAGCAGCCAACCCGGGACAGGGATTTGGGAGCAGTACTTC. Protein: CASSQPGTGIWEQYF.

The J gene is TRBJ2-3, the V gene TRBV24-1; 8 bases are a match to TRBD1. With 0 bases clipped from V and 1 base from J, the junction kept 2 bases outside the gene matches. The CDR3 totals 16 residues. Germline assignment: CDR1 KGHDR and CDR2 SFDVKD. The CDR3 coding sequence is TGTGCCACCAGTGATTTGCTGACAGGGGGCACAGATACGCAGTATTTT. Amino acid sequence: CATSDLLTGGTDTQYF.